This T cell receptor beta chain emerged from a study of chemoradiotherapy in HPV16-positive cancers. Overall study: A couple of HPV16-positive patients' cells yielded candidate HPV-specific clones and common motifs. Overall study findings and caveats: During treatment, candidate HPV-specific clones and E7-related motifs expanded in tumor. HPV-specific T cells were functionally defined from only two HPV16-positive patients.

Sequencing was performed with immunoSEQ multiplex PCR; in TCRdb, only in-frame clones are kept and a portion is missing. The profile shows over 30,000 clones, over 75% of them singletons. Over chemoradiotherapy, repertoires were sampled more than once. The germline gives CDR1 SGHAT, CDR2 FQNNGV. J gave up 1 base and V 0 bases, and 8 bases lay outside the gene matches. This CDR3 is 17 amino acids long. Points on this clone: Its antigen is not identified.

The TCR originated in a human donor with HPV-associated anogenital cancer. The specimen was blood, collected from a patient who underwent chemoradiotherapy. The chain employs TRBV11-2 and TRBJ2-5; 7 bases agree with TRBD1. The CDR3 DNA follows: TGTGCCAGCAGCTTAGATCATCAGGCAGGGGGCCAAGAGACCCAGTACTTC. This sequence encodes CASSLDHQAGGQETQYF. Complete variable domain (other parts from reference TRBV11-2 and TRBJ2-5): EAGVAQSPRYKIIEKRQSVAFWCNPISGHATLYWYQQILGQGPKLLIQFQNNGVVDDSQLPKDRFSAERLKGVDSTLKIQPAKLEDSAVYLCASSLDHQAGGQETQYFGPGTRLLVL.